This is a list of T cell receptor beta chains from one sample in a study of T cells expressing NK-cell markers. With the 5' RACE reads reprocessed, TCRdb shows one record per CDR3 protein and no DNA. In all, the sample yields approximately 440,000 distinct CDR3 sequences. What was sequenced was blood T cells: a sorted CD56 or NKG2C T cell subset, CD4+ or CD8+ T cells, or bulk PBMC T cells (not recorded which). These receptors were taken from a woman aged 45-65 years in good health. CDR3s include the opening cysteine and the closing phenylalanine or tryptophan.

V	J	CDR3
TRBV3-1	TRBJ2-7	CASSHQPRDYEQYF
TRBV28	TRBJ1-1	CASSLFWEPQGLDTEAFF
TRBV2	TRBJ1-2	CAGKPGQPLGYTF
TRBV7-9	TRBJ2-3	CASRRQDSTDTQYF
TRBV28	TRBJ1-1	CASILMIGGMNTEAFF
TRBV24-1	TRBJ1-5	CATSAAEGWQPQHF
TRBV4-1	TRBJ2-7	CASSQGLDSLYEQYF
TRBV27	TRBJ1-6	CASSRLRQSLASPLHF
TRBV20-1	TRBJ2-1	CSARGARGFYNEQFF
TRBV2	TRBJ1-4	CAARALGEKLFF
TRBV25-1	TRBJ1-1	CASSEYSSKAFF
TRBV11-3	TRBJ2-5	CASIERQGLQETQYF
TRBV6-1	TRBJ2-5	CATEQGAGRGTQYF
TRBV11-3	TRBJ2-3	CASSLEVRGAQYF
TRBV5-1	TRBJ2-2	CASSLGTSGSRSGELFF
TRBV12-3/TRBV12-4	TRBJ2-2	CASSLALGSSANTGELFF
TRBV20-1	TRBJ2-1	CSAFIVPEQFF
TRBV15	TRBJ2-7	CATARARSSYEQYF
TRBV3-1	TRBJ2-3	CASSQVGASDTQYF
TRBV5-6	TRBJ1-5	CASRKSGTGVTQPQHF
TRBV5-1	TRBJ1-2	CASSLGQGSSGYTF
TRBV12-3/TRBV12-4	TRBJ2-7	CASRPRGGQGIYEQYF
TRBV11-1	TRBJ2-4	CASSPRGAKNIQYF
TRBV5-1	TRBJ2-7	CASSAGALAVSYEQYF
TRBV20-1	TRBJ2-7	CSARGWLGQGSSYEQYF
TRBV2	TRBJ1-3	CASRTSGDGNTIYF
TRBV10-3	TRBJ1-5	CAISEKTGVNEPQHF
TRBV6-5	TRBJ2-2	CASSYYTGLAGAGELFF
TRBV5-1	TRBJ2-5	CASSPGDRPLETQYF
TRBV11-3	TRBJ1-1	CASSQLRVNTEAFF
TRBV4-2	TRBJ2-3	CASSQDNLGTSGTDTQYF
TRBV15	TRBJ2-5	CATSVGAETQYF
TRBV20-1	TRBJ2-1	CSAFLAGVSDNEQFF
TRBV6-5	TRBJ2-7	CASTRLAGPYEQYF
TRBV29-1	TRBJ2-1	CSVVWQGFYNEQFF
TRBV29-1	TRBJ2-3	CSGSGRLTDTQYF
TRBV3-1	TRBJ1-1	CASSHKGQNTEAFF
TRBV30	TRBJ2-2	CACLASTGELFF
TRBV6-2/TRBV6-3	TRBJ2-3	CASSYRRESRDTQYF
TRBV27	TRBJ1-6	CASSFVRGPSPLHF
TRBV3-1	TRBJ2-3	CASSRFEAQYF
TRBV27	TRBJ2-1	CASGRDGSSYNEQFF
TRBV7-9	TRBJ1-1	CASSGGHTEAFF
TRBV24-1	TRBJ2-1	CATSDRGQGTQNEQFF
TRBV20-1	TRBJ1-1	CSARVQGALMNTEAFF
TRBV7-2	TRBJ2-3	CASSPPGPDTQYF
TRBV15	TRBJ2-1	CATSRPTRTGGPQFF
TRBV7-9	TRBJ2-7	CASSSRGTSGNIIDEQYF
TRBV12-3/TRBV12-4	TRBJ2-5	CASSSSRWLAQETQYF
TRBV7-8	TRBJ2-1	CASSLRRDNEQFF
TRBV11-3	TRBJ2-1	CASSTGGVLNEQFF
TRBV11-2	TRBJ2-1	CASSSPGRGNEQFF
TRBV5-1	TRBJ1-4	CASSLAGALATNEKLFF
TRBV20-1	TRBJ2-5	CSARAPTPGRETQYF
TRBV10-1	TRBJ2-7	CASSESNGPPGGQYF
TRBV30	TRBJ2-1	CAWSVRLNEQFF
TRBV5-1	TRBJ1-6	CASSLDRDSPLHF
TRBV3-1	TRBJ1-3	CASSRDVGSGNTIYF
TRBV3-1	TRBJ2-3	CASSPGRGTDTQYF